This T cell receptor (beta chain) comes out of a study of T cell repertoires in cytomegalovirus infection. Study outcomes and limitations: Within the response measured ex vivo, HLA-C-restricted CMV-specific TCR beta clonotypes were dominant.

This clonotype was seen repeatedly, ten times or more. Its antigen is as yet unknown. TCRdb reprocessed the reads via MiXCR and lists one record per CDR3 protein. The sample carries about 460,000 distinct CDR3 sequences, approximately 10% recorded once. V was shortened by 4 bases and J by 2 bases, with 10 bases between the two germline ends. The CDR3 loop spans 14 amino acids. Germline CDR1 reads SGHRS; CDR2 reads YFSETQ. The source of this sequence is a human donor in good health (CMV status not recorded). Some clones in this sample may be carry-over from other donors' samples. V and J are TRBV5-1 and TRBJ1-3, with D possibly matching TRBD1 (6 bases). The sequenced sample was PBMCs. The CDR3 coding sequence is TGCGCCAGCAGCATGGACAGTACTGGAAACACCATATATTTT. This sequence encodes CASSMDSTGNTIYF.